This TCR beta chain was sequenced for a study of cytomegalovirus exposure and HLA in healthy donors. Background on the study: There were 117 million unique TCR beta sequences, drawn from about 200 million T cells, in an earlier analysis. Study-wide results and caveats: Rare sequences made up most TCRs, while some public TCRs were found in many donors. Indistinguishable V segments, including TRBV6-2 and TRBV6-3, were excluded.

Germline-derived CDR1 and CDR2 are SGDLS and YYNGEE. Trimming took off 0 bases at V and 6 bases at J, with 16 bases between the two ends. The length of the CDR3 is 16 residues. In the PCR, 60 Vbeta and 13 Jbeta primers were used. The method was immunoSEQ multiplex PCR; TCRdb's version includes in-frame clones alone and lacks a portion of them. The listing records 65,000 to 90,000 clones. A word on this clone: Its target is unknown.

This sequence was found in a female donor in good health and CMV-seropositive. Sequencing was carried out using PBMCs. This sequence joins TRBV9 and TRBJ2-1; D unclear. This CDR3 reads CASSVDLGLRANEQFF. The CDR3 bases are TGTGCCAGCAGCGTAGATCTGGGCCTAAGAGCCAATGAGCAGTTCTTC.